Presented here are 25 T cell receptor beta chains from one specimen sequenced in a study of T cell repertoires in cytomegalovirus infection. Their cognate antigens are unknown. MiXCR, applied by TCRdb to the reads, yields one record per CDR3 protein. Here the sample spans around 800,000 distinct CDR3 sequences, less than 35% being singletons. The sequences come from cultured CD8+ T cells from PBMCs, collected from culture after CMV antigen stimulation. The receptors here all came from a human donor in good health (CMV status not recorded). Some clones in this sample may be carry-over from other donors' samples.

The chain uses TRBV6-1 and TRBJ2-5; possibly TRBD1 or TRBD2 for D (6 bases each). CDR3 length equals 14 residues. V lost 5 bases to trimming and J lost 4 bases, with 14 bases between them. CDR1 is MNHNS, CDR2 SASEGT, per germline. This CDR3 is CASSTLRGLETQYF. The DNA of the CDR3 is TGTGCCAGCAGTACCCTCCGGGGGCTAGAGACCCAGTACTTC.

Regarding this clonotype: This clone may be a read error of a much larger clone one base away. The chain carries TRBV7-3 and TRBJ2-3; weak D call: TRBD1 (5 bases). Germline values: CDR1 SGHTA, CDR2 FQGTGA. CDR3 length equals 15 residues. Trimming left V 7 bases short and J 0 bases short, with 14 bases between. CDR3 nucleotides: TGTGCCAGCAACTCAGGACAAACTAGCACAGATACGCAGTATTTT. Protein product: CASNSGQTSTDTQYF.

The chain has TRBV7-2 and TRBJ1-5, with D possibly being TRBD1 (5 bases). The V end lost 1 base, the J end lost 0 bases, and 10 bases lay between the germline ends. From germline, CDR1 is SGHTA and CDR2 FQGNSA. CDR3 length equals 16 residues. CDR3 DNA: TGTGCCAGCAGCTTAGGGACAACAAATAGCAATCAGCCCCAGCATTTT. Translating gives CASSLGTTNSNQPQHF.

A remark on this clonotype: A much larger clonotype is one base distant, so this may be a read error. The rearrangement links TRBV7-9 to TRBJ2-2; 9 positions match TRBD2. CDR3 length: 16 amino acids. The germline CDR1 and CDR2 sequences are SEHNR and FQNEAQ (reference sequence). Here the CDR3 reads CANSPGLAIGTGELFF. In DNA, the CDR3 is TGTGCCAACAGCCCGGGACTAGCAATTGGCACCGGGGAGCTGTTTTTT.

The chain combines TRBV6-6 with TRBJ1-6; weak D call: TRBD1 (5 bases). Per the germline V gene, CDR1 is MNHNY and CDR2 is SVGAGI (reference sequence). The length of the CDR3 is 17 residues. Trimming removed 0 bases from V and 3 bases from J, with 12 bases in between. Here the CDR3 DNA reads TGTGCCAGCAGTTACTCTCTACAGGCCTACTATAATTCACCCCTCCACTTT. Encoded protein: CASSYSLQAYYNSPLHF.

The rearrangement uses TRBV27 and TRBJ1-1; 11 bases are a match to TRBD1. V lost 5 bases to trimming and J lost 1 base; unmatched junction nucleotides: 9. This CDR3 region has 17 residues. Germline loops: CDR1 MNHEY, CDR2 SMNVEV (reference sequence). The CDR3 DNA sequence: TGTGCCAGCAGTACTTGGACAGGGGGCGTCAGGAACACTGAAGCTTTCTTT. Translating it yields CASSTWTGGVRNTEAFF.

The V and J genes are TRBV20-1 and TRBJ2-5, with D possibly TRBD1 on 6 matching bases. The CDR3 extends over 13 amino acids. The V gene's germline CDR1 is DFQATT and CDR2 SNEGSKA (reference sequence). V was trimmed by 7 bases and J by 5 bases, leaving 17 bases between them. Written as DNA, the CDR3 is TGCAGTGTTGACGGACCGAGGGGGGAGACCCAGTACTTC. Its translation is CSVDGPRGETQYF.

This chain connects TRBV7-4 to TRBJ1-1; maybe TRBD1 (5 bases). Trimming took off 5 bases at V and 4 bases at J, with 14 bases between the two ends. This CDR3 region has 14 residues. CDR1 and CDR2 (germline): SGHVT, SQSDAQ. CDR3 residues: CASSARDGGTEAFF. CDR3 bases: TGTGCCAGCAGCGCAAGGGACGGAGGCACTGAAGCTTTCTTT.

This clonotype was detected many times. The CDR3 is CASRAGTGNEQFF. The DNA of the CDR3 is TGTGCCAGCAGAGCAGGGACGGGCAATGAGCAGTTCTTC. The rearrangement joins TRBV12-3 or TRBV12-4 to TRBJ2-1; D is perhaps TRBD1 or TRBD2 (5 bases each). V lost 6 bases to trimming and J lost 6 bases, with 12 bases between them. The CDR3 totals 13 residues.

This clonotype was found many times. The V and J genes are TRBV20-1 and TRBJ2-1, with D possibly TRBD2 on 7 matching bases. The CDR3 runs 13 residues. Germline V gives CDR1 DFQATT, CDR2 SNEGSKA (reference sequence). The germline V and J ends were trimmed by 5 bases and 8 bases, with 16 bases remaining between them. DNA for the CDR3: TGCAGTGCTGGGGGGGGCCCGGTCTATGAGCAGTTCTTC. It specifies CSAGGGPVYEQFF.

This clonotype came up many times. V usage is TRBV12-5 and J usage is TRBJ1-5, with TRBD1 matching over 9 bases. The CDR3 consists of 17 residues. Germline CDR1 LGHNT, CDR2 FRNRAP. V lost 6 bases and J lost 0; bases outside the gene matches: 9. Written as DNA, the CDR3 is TGTGCTAGTGGCCCGGGACAGGGAACTTATAGCAATCAGCCCCAGCATTTT. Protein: CASGPGQGTYSNQPQHF.

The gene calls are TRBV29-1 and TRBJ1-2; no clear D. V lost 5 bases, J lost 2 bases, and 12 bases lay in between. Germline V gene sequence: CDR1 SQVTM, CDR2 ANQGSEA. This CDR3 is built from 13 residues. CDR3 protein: CSVLVDRNYGYTF. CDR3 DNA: TGCAGCGTTCTGGTGGATAGGAACTATGGCTACACCTTC.

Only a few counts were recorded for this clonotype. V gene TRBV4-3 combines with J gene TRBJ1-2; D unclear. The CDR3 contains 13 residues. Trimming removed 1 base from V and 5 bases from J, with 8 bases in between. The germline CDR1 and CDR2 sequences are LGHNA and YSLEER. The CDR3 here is CASSQASGYGYTF. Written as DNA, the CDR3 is TGCGCCAGCAGCCAAGCGTCAGGATATGGCTACACCTTC.

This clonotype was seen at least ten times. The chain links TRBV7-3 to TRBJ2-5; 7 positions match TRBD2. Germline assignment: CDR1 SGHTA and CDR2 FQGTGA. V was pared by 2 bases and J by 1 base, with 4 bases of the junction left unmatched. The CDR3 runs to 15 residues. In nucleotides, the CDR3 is TGTGCCAGCAGCTTAGTTGGGGGGGGCCAAGAGACCCAGTACTTC. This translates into CASSLVGGGQETQYF.

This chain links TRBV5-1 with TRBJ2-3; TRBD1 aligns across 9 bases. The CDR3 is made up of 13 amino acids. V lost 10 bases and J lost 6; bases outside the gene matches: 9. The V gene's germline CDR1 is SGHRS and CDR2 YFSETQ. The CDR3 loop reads CASGQGLTDTQYF. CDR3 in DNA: TGCGCCTCGGGACAGGGCCTAACGGATACGCAGTATTTT.

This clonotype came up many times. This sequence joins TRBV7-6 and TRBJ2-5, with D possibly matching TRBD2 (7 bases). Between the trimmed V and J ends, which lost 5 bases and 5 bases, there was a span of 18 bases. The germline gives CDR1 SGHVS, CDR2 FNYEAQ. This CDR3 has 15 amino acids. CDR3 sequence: CASSEGGGAGETQYF. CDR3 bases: TGTGCCAGCAGCGAGGGAGGGGGGGCAGGCGAGACCCAGTACTTC.

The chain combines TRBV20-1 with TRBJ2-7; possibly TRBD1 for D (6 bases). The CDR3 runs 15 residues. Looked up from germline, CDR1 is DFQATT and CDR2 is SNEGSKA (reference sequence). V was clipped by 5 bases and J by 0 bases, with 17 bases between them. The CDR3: CSAPTGHGSSYEQYV. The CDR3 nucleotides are TGCAGTGCTCCTACGGGACACGGCAGCTCCTACGAGCAGTACGTC.

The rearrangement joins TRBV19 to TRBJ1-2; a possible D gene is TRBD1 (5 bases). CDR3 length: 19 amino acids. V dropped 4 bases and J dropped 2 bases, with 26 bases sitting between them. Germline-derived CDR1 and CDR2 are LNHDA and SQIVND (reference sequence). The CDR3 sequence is CASSRFRAPRGGDNYGYTF. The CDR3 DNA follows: TGTGCCAGTAGTAGATTCCGGGCCCCGAGAGGAGGGGACAACTATGGCTACACCTTC. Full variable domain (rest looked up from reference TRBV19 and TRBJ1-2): DGGITQSPKYLFRKEGQNVTLSCEQNLNHDAMYWYRQDPGQGLRLIYYSQIVNDFQKGDIAEGYSVSREKKESFPLTVTSAQKNPTAFYLCASSRFRAPRGGDNYGYTFGSGTRLTVV.

This chain's CDR3 is CASKIWTANTGELFF. The CDR3 DNA reads as TGTGCCAGCAAGATCTGGACAGCGAACACCGGGGAGCTGTTTTTT. J is TRBJ2-2 and V is TRBV6-1; a weak D match, TRBD1 (6 bases). This CDR3 contains 15 residues. V was pared by 7 bases and J by 0 bases, with 12 bases between. CDR1 and CDR2 (germline): MNHNS, SASEGT.

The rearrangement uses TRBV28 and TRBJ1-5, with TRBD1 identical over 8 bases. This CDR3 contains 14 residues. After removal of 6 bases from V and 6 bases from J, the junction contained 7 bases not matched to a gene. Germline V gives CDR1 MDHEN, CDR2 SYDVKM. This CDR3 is CASSRTGSVQPQHF. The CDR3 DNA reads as TGTGCCAGCAGCCGGACAGGGTCGGTTCAGCCCCAGCATTTT.

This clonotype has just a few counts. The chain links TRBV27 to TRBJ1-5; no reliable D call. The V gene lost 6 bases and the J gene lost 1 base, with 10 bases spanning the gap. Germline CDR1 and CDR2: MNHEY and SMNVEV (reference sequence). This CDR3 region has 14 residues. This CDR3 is CASSPRESNQPQHF. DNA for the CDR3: TGTGCCAGCAGCCCCAGAGAAAGCAATCAGCCCCAGCATTTT.

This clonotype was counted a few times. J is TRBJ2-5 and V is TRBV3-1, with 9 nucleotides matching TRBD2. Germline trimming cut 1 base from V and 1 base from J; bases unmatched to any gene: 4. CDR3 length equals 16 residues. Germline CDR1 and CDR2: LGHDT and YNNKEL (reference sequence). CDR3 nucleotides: TGTGCCAGCAGCCAAGTGCTAGCGGGGAGCCAAGAGACCCAGTACTTC. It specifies CASSQVLAGSQETQYF.

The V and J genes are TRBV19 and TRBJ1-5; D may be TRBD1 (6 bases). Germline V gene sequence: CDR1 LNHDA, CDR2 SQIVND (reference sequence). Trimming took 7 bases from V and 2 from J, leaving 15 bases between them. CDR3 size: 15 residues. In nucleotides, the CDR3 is TGTGCCAGTAAACTCCAGGGGTATGGCAATCAGCCCCAGCATTTT. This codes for CASKLQGYGNQPQHF.

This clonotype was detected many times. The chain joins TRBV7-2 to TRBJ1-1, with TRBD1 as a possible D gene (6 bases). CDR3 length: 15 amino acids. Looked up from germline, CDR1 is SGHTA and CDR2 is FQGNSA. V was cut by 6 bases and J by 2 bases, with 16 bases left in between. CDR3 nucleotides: TGTGCCAGCAGTCGTAGGGGACACTTTAACACTGAAGCTTTCTTT. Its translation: CASSRRGHFNTEAFF. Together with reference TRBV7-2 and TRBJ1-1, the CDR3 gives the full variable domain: GAGVSQSPSNKVTEKGKDVELRCDPISGHTALYWYRQSLGQGLEFLIYFQGNSAPDKSGLPSDRFSAERTGGSVSTLTIQRTQQEDSAVYLCASSRRGHFNTEAFFGQGTRLTVV.

The CDR3 region is CASSSHSGAEETQYF. The CDR3 bases are TGTGCCAGCAGCTCACACTCCGGGGCCGAGGAGACCCAGTACTTC. This rearrangement joins TRBV7-6 to TRBJ2-5, with D perhaps matching TRBD1 or TRBD2 (5 bases each). The CDR3 runs 15 residues. V was trimmed by 4 bases and J by 5 bases, leaving 17 bases between them. The germline V gene encodes CDR1 SGHVS and CDR2 FNYEAQ.